A selection of T cell receptor beta chains follows, all from one sample in a study of blood T cell repertoires in COVID-19. Assay used: immunoSEQ multiplex PCR; TCRdb lists only in-frame clones, some missing. The data hold hundreds of thousands of clones, with about nine tenths observed a single time. Sequenced sample: peripheral blood. All receptors come from a woman under 40 who had recovered from COVID-19. Each CDR3 is given with its conserved first and last residue. Each record gives: CDR3 protein, CDR3 DNA, J gene, V gene, D gene, clone size. The D gene is left open where the match is weak. Clone size is stated in some rows and not others, as once, few, many or a class when expanded.

cdr3_aa: CASSFVTDNEQFF
cdr3_nt: TGCGCCAGCAGCTTCGTTACTGACAATGAGCAGTTCTTC
j_call: TRBJ2-1
v_call: TRBV5-1
d_call: NA
clone_size: NA

cdr3_aa: CASSLGSANYGYTF
cdr3_nt: TGTGCCAGCAGCTTAGGCAGCGCTAACTATGGCTACACCTTC
j_call: TRBJ1-2
v_call: TRBV11-2
d_call: NA
clone_size: NA

cdr3_aa: CASIKGTPSSYEQYF
cdr3_nt: TGTGCCAGCATCAAGGGGACACCGAGCTCCTACGAGCAGTACTTC
j_call: TRBJ2-7
v_call: TRBV6-5
d_call: NA
clone_size: NA

cdr3_aa: CASSETGGYGYTF
cdr3_nt: TGTGCCAGCAGTGAAACAGGGGGATATGGCTACACCTTC
j_call: TRBJ1-2
v_call: TRBV6-1
d_call: TRBD1
clone_size: NA

cdr3_aa: CASSLAVGHGYTF
cdr3_nt: TGTGCCAGCAGCTTAGCTGTCGGACACGGCTACACCTTC
j_call: TRBJ1-2
v_call: TRBV7-9
d_call: NA
clone_size: few

cdr3_aa: CASSIKSGGTITSNYGYTF
cdr3_nt: TGTGCCAGTAGTATTAAATCAGGGGGCACCATAACTTCGAACTATGGCTACACCTTC
j_call: TRBJ1-2
v_call: TRBV19
d_call: TRBD1
clone_size: NA

cdr3_aa: CASSPKGSGGKNQPQHF
cdr3_nt: TGTGCCAGCTCACCAAAGGGATCAGGGGGTAAGAATCAGCCCCAGCATTTT
j_call: TRBJ1-5
v_call: TRBV18
d_call: TRBD1
clone_size: few

cdr3_aa: CASSPGTGDFNGKLFF
cdr3_nt: TGTGCCAGCAGCCCAGGAACAGGGGACTTTAATGGGAAACTGTTTTTT
j_call: TRBJ1-4
v_call: TRBV11-2
d_call: TRBD1
clone_size: few

cdr3_aa: CASSLEGTGTLSPLHF
cdr3_nt: TGCGCCAGCAGCTTGGAAGGGACAGGGACTCTCTCACCCCTCCACTTT
j_call: TRBJ1-6
v_call: TRBV5-1
d_call: TRBD1
clone_size: NA

cdr3_aa: CATSGGTSGAILQETQYF
cdr3_nt: TGTGCCACCAGTGGGGGGACTAGCGGGGCTATTCTCCAAGAGACCCAGTACTTC
j_call: TRBJ2-5
v_call: TRBV24-1
d_call: TRBD2
clone_size: NA

cdr3_aa: CASSLGWGRGNEKLFF
cdr3_nt: TGTGCCAGCAGCTTGGGATGGGGCAGGGGGAATGAAAAACTGTTTTTT
j_call: TRBJ1-4
v_call: TRBV5-5
d_call: TRBD1
clone_size: NA

cdr3_aa: CASSITGVDGYTF
cdr3_nt: TGTGCCAGTAGTATTACAGGGGTTGATGGCTACACCTTC
j_call: TRBJ1-2
v_call: TRBV19
d_call: TRBD1
clone_size: once

cdr3_aa: CASSVVSYGADDGHTF
cdr3_nt: TGTGCCAGCAGTGTGGTTTCTTATGGGGCGGATGATGGCCACACCTTC
j_call: TRBJ1-2
v_call: TRBV2
d_call: NA
clone_size: NA

cdr3_aa: CASSLADSSYNSPLHF
cdr3_nt: TGCGCCAGCAGCTTGGCCGACAGCTCCTATAATTCACCCCTCCACTTT
j_call: TRBJ1-6
v_call: TRBV5-1
d_call: NA
clone_size: NA

cdr3_aa: CASSQAAEVFASEAFF
cdr3_nt: TGTGCCAGCAGCCAAGCCGCCGAGGTGTTCGCGTCTGAAGCTTTCTTT
j_call: TRBJ1-1
v_call: TRBV4-2
d_call: NA
clone_size: NA

cdr3_aa: CAWSVTGGADTQYF
cdr3_nt: TGTGCCTGGAGTGTCACGGGGGGGGCAGATACGCAGTATTTT
j_call: TRBJ2-3
v_call: TRBV30
d_call: TRBD2
clone_size: NA

cdr3_aa: CASSLSGGDSYEQYF
cdr3_nt: TGTGCCAGCAGCTTAAGCGGGGGGGATTCCTACGAGCAGTACTTC
j_call: TRBJ2-7
v_call: TRBV7-2
d_call: TRBD2
clone_size: NA

cdr3_aa: CAIGSSGEVETQYF
cdr3_nt: TGTGCCATCGGCTCTAGCGGGGAGGTAGAGACCCAGTACTTC
j_call: TRBJ2-5
v_call: TRBV10-3
d_call: TRBD2
clone_size: NA

cdr3_aa: CASSVARGGLDTQYF
cdr3_nt: TGTGCCAGCAGTGTCGCGCGGGGGGGCTTAGATACGCAGTATTTT
j_call: TRBJ2-3
v_call: TRBV2
d_call: TRBD2
clone_size: NA

cdr3_aa: CASRLGQGARGPEAFF
cdr3_nt: TGTGCCAGTAGACTCGGACAGGGGGCCCGGGGGCCTGAAGCTTTCTTT
j_call: TRBJ1-1
v_call: TRBV19
d_call: TRBD1
clone_size: NA

cdr3_aa: CASSLRGDSPLHF
cdr3_nt: TGTGCCAGCAGCTTAAGGGGGGATTCACCCCTCCACTTT
j_call: TRBJ1-6
v_call: TRBV7-3
d_call: NA
clone_size: NA

cdr3_aa: CASSVGQGDRRYQETQYF
cdr3_nt: TGTGCCAGCAGCGTAGGTCAGGGGGACAGGAGATACCAAGAGACCCAGTACTTC
j_call: TRBJ2-5
v_call: TRBV9
d_call: TRBD1
clone_size: NA

cdr3_aa: CASSLAQEQYEQYF
cdr3_nt: TGTGCCAGCAGCTTGGCGCAGGAACAATACGAGCAGTACTTC
j_call: TRBJ2-7
v_call: TRBV5-4
d_call: NA
clone_size: NA

cdr3_aa: CASSLDRHRGYTF
cdr3_nt: TGTGCCAGCAGCTTAGACAGGCATCGAGGCTACACCTTC
j_call: TRBJ1-2
v_call: TRBV7-9
d_call: NA
clone_size: NA

cdr3_aa: CASSPGQSHFTDTQYF
cdr3_nt: TGCGCCAGCAGCCCTGGACAGTCCCACTTTACAGATACGCAGTATTTT
j_call: TRBJ2-3
v_call: TRBV5-1
d_call: NA
clone_size: NA

cdr3_aa: CASSEVVWGPKNTEAFF
cdr3_nt: TGTGCCAGCAGTGAAGTGGTATGGGGCCCGAAGAACACTGAAGCTTTCTTT
j_call: TRBJ1-1
v_call: TRBV2
d_call: NA
clone_size: NA

cdr3_aa: CASSRTGAGEAFF
cdr3_nt: TGTGCCAGTAGTCGGACAGGGGCAGGTGAAGCTTTCTTT
j_call: TRBJ1-1
v_call: TRBV19
d_call: TRBD1
clone_size: NA

cdr3_aa: CASRNPGSGELFF
cdr3_nt: TGTGCCAGTAGAAATCCAGGGTCCGGGGAGCTGTTTTTT
j_call: TRBJ2-2
v_call: TRBV19
d_call: NA
clone_size: once

cdr3_aa: CASSIRQGYEKLFF
cdr3_nt: TGTGCCAGTAGTATAAGACAGGGTTATGAAAAACTGTTTTTT
j_call: TRBJ1-4
v_call: TRBV19
d_call: TRBD1
clone_size: NA

cdr3_aa: CSGTGGRSTEAFF
cdr3_nt: TGCAGCGGTACAGGGGGCCGAAGCACTGAAGCTTTCTTT
j_call: TRBJ1-1
v_call: TRBV29-1
d_call: TRBD1
clone_size: NA

cdr3_aa: CASSLDFASTDTQYF
cdr3_nt: TGTGCCAGCAGCTTGGACTTCGCTAGCACAGATACGCAGTATTTT
j_call: TRBJ2-3
v_call: TRBV5-5
d_call: NA
clone_size: NA

cdr3_aa: CASSSGSTGELFF
cdr3_nt: TGTGCCAGCAGCTCGGGAAGCACCGGGGAGCTGTTTTTT
j_call: TRBJ2-2
v_call: TRBV7-2
d_call: NA
clone_size: NA

cdr3_aa: CAISRDRGQRGNIQYF
cdr3_nt: TGTGCCATCAGTCGGGACAGGGGGCAACGGGGAAACATTCAGTACTTC
j_call: TRBJ2-4
v_call: TRBV10-3
d_call: TRBD1
clone_size: NA

cdr3_aa: CASSTDRTNQPQHF
cdr3_nt: TGTGCCAGCAGCACCGACAGGACTAATCAGCCCCAGCATTTT
j_call: TRBJ1-5
v_call: TRBV7-2
d_call: NA
clone_size: once

cdr3_aa: CSGGMVNQETQYF
cdr3_nt: TGCAGCGGTGGCATGGTCAACCAGGAGACCCAGTACTTC
j_call: TRBJ2-5
v_call: TRBV29-1
d_call: NA
clone_size: NA

cdr3_aa: CASSSSVAEQYF
cdr3_nt: TGTGCCAGCAGTTCAAGCGTTGCCGAGCAGTACTTC
j_call: TRBJ2-7
v_call: TRBV28
d_call: NA
clone_size: NA

cdr3_aa: CASKVVGLNNYEQYF
cdr3_nt: TGTGCCAGCAAGGTAGTGGGACTAAACAACTACGAGCAGTACTTC
j_call: TRBJ2-7
v_call: TRBV11-2
d_call: TRBD2
clone_size: NA

cdr3_aa: CASSLTRVNYGYTF
cdr3_nt: TGTGCCAGCAGTTTAACTCGAGTTAACTATGGCTACACCTTC
j_call: TRBJ1-2
v_call: TRBV28
d_call: NA
clone_size: NA

cdr3_aa: CASSDKQGWGSGGLVFEQFF
cdr3_nt: TGTGCCAGTAGTGATAAACAGGGTTGGGGTTCGGGTGGTTTAGTGTTTGAGCAGTTCTTC
j_call: TRBJ2-1
v_call: TRBV19
d_call: NA
clone_size: NA

cdr3_aa: CSVEVSSYEQYF
cdr3_nt: TGCAGCGTTGAGGTCAGCTCCTACGAGCAGTACTTC
j_call: TRBJ2-7
v_call: TRBV29-1
d_call: NA
clone_size: NA

cdr3_aa: CASRNPGQHTGELFF
cdr3_nt: TGTGCCAGCAGGAACCCGGGACAACACACCGGGGAGCTGTTTTTT
j_call: TRBJ2-2
v_call: TRBV6-5
d_call: NA
clone_size: NA

cdr3_aa: CASSLLPSTDTQYF
cdr3_nt: TGTGCCAGCAGTCTACTGCCTAGCACAGATACGCAGTATTTT
j_call: TRBJ2-3
v_call: TRBV2
d_call: NA
clone_size: NA

cdr3_aa: CASIRDKHNEQFF
cdr3_nt: TGTGCCAGCATTCGGGACAAACACAATGAGCAGTTCTTC
j_call: TRBJ2-1
v_call: TRBV6-4
d_call: NA
clone_size: NA

cdr3_aa: CASRWDLNTGELFF
cdr3_nt: TGCGCCAGCAGGTGGGACTTGAACACCGGGGAGCTGTTTTTT
j_call: TRBJ2-2
v_call: TRBV5-1
d_call: NA
clone_size: NA

cdr3_aa: CASSVEGDPSYEQYF
cdr3_nt: TGTGCCAGCAGCGTAGAAGGAGATCCCTCCTACGAGCAGTACTTC
j_call: TRBJ2-7
v_call: TRBV9
d_call: NA
clone_size: NA

cdr3_aa: CASSQDQGDTEHSPLHF
cdr3_nt: TGTGCCAGCAGCCAAGATCAGGGGGACACGGAACACTCACCCCTCCACTTT
j_call: TRBJ1-6
v_call: TRBV4-2
d_call: TRBD1
clone_size: NA

cdr3_aa: CASSLIQNRDRNEQFF
cdr3_nt: TGTGCCAGCAGTCTAATCCAGAACCGGGACAGGAATGAGCAGTTCTTC
j_call: TRBJ2-1
v_call: TRBV6-6
d_call: TRBD1
clone_size: once

cdr3_aa: CASTSSITGELFF
cdr3_nt: TGTGCCAGCACCTCCAGTATCACCGGGGAGCTGTTTTTT
j_call: TRBJ2-2
v_call: TRBV28
d_call: NA
clone_size: NA

cdr3_aa: CASSPLGTSGGPASTDTQYF
cdr3_nt: TGTGCCAGCAGCCCGTTGGGGACTAGCGGGGGGCCCGCCAGCACAGATACGCAGTATTTT
j_call: TRBJ2-3
v_call: TRBV14
d_call: TRBD2
clone_size: NA

cdr3_aa: CASSVTDALDLEAQHF
cdr3_nt: TGTGCCAGCAGCGTAACTGACGCCCTGGACCTGGAGGCCCAGCATTTT
j_call: TRBJ1-5
v_call: TRBV9
d_call: NA
clone_size: NA

cdr3_aa: CASSRTSGFYNEQFF
cdr3_nt: TGTGCCAGCAGCCGGACTAGCGGGTTTTACAATGAGCAGTTCTTC
j_call: TRBJ2-1
v_call: TRBV7-9
d_call: TRBD2
clone_size: few

cdr3_aa: CASSQGTGASGYTF
cdr3_nt: TGCGCCAGCAGCCAAGGCACAGGGGCGAGCGGCTACACCTTC
j_call: TRBJ1-2
v_call: TRBV4-3
d_call: TRBD1
clone_size: NA

cdr3_aa: CASSYRQGSYNSPLHF
cdr3_nt: TGTGCCAGCAGTTACAGACAGGGCTCCTATAATTCACCCCTCCACTTT
j_call: TRBJ1-6
v_call: TRBV6-5
d_call: TRBD1
clone_size: NA

cdr3_aa: CASSPGQGRPDTQYF
cdr3_nt: TGTGCCAGCAGCCCAGGACAGGGGCGACCCGATACGCAGTATTTT
j_call: TRBJ2-3
v_call: TRBV5-4
d_call: TRBD1
clone_size: NA

cdr3_aa: CASSQVGARSYGYTF
cdr3_nt: TGTGCCAGCAGCCAAGTGGGGGCGAGAAGCTATGGCTACACCTTC
j_call: TRBJ1-2
v_call: TRBV14
d_call: NA
clone_size: NA

cdr3_aa: CASRLFRTAQETQYF
cdr3_nt: TGTGCCAGCAGACTCTTTCGGACAGCGCAAGAGACCCAGTACTTC
j_call: TRBJ2-5
v_call: TRBV27
d_call: NA
clone_size: NA

cdr3_aa: CASSFETGTNYEQYF
cdr3_nt: TGTGCCAGCAGCTTTGAAACAGGGACGAACTACGAGCAGTACTTC
j_call: TRBJ2-7
v_call: TRBV11-2
d_call: NA
clone_size: NA

cdr3_aa: CASRDRGRTDTQYF
cdr3_nt: TGTGCCAGTAGAGACAGGGGGCGGACAGATACGCAGTATTTT
j_call: TRBJ2-3
v_call: TRBV19
d_call: TRBD1
clone_size: NA

cdr3_aa: CASSLTPGQVLNTEAFF
cdr3_nt: TGTGCCAGCAGCTTGACCCCCGGACAGGTCCTGAACACTGAAGCTTTCTTT
j_call: TRBJ1-1
v_call: TRBV5-5
d_call: TRBD1
clone_size: NA